A single sample gave rise to the 3 T cell receptor beta chains below, sequenced in a study of T cells in Graves' hyperthyroidism and ophthalmopathy. Amplified TCR beta CDR3 regions derived from RNA transcripts. The HTBI primer set drove a first-round RT-PCR of the TCR CDR3. TCRdb fed the multiplex PCR reads into MiXCR, producing one record per CDR3 protein. The sample carries almost 600,000 distinct CDR3 sequences, 14% recorded once. The sequenced material came from blood. These receptors were obtained from a woman in her 30s with Graves' hyperthyroidism that later progressed to Graves' ophthalmopathy.

In this sample, this clonotype turned up many times. This chain joins TRBV7-9 and TRBJ1-2; a possible D gene is TRBD1 (5 bases). Trimming stripped 3 bases from V and 3 bases from J, with 11 bases between. The CDR3 is 14 amino acids. Germline CDR1 reads SEHNR; CDR2 reads FQNEAQ (reference sequence). CDR3 amino acids: CASSLQDIHYGYTF. The CDR3 DNA reads TGTGCCAGCAGCTTGCAGGACATCCACTATGGCTACACCTTC.

In its sample, this clonotype was seen many times. The J gene is TRBJ1-2, the V gene TRBV2, with TRBD1 as a possible D gene (6 bases). This CDR3 comprises 14 residues. V gave up 6 bases and J gave up 6 bases, with 17 bases separating them. CDR1 is SNHLY and CDR2 is FYNNEI in the germline V gene. CDR3 region: CASSVAGEENGYTF. The CDR3 bases are TGTGCCAGCAGCGTCGCAGGGGAAGAGAATGGCTACACCTTC.

Ten or more counts support this clonotype. The chain employs TRBV7-3 and TRBJ2-2; D remains unclear. This CDR3 has 15 amino acids. Germline-derived CDR1 and CDR2 are SGHTA and FQGTGA. V was trimmed by 6 bases and J by 0 bases, leaving 11 bases between them. The CDR3 protein is CASSYSTANTGELFF. In DNA form, the CDR3 reads TGTGCCAGCAGTTATTCGACTGCGAACACCGGGGAGCTGTTTTTT.